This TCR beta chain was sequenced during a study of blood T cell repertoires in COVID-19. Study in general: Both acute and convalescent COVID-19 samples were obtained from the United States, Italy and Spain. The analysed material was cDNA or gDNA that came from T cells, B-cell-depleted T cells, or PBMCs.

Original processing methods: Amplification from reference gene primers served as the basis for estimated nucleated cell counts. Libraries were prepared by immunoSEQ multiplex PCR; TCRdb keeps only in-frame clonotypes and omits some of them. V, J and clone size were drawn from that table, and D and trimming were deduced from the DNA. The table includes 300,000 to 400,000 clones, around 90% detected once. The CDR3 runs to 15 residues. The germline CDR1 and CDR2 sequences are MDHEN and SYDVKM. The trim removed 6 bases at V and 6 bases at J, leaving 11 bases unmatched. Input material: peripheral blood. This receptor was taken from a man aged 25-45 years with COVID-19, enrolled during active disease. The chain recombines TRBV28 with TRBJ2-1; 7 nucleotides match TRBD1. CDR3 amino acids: CASRKGGAPFNEQFF. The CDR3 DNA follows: TGTGCCAGCAGGAAAGGGGGCGCCCCCTTCAATGAGCAGTTCTTC. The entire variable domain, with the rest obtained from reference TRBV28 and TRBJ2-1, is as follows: DVKVTQSSRYLVKRTGEKVFLECVQDMDHENMFWYRQDPGLGLRLIYFSYDVKMKEKGDIPEGYSVSREKKERFSLILESASTNQTSMYLCASRKGGAPFNEQFFGPGTRLTVL.